What follows are 27 T cell receptor beta chains derived from one specimen sequenced in a study of blood T cell repertoires in COVID-19. The repertoire was sequenced with immunoSEQ multiplex PCR; TCRdb's copy has only in-frame clones and lacks some. The table lists around 200,000 clones, around 88% of them singletons. The sequencing sample was made of peripheral blood. The receptor source for this set is a middle-aged man with active or convalescent COVID-19.

This clone was counted only a few times. The chain links TRBV2 to TRBJ1-4; D unresolved. Trimming removed 6 bases from V and 8 bases from J, with 7 bases in between. The CDR3 is 11 residues long. Germline V gene data show CDR1 as SNHLY and CDR2 as FYNNEI. In DNA, the CDR3 is TGTGCCAGCAGGACACAGGAAAAACTGTTTTTT. Amino acids: CASRTQEKLFF.

This rearrangement joins TRBV10-3 to TRBJ1-2; D possibly corresponds to TRBD1 (6 bases). Trimming left V 0 bases short and J 4 bases short, with 12 bases between. The CDR3 covers 15 residues. Germline lookup yields CDR1 ENHRY and CDR2 SYGVKD. The CDR3 bases are TGTGCCATCAGTGAGTCTACAGGGTCCCTCTATGGCTACACCTTC. This sequence encodes CAISESTGSLYGYTF.

The chain recombines TRBV5-4 with TRBJ1-2, with a tentative D call TRBD1 (5 bases). CDR1 is SGHNT and CDR2 is YYREEE in the germline V gene (reference sequence). V lost 4 bases to trimming and J lost 5 bases, with 18 bases between them. The CDR3 contains 15 residues. The CDR3 loop is CASSIRDLDFYGYTF. In DNA, the CDR3 is TGTGCCAGCAGCATCCGGGACTTAGATTTTTATGGCTACACCTTC.

This sequence joins TRBV11-3 and TRBJ2-7; 11 nucleotides line up with TRBD2. Germline V lookup: CDR1 SGHNT, CDR2 YENEEA. The V and J ends lost 1 base and 4 bases, in that order; junction bases with no gene match: 3. The length of the CDR3 is 15 residues. This CDR3 is CASSLGGTSGYEQYF. Here the CDR3 DNA reads TGTGCCAGCAGCTTAGGTGGGACTAGCGGTTACGAGCAGTACTTC.

Only a few counts were recorded for this clone. V gene TRBV12-3 or TRBV12-4 combines with J gene TRBJ2-7; D perhaps matches TRBD2 (6 bases). V was cut by 5 bases and J by 4 bases, with 12 bases left in between. The CDR3 contains 13 residues. CDR3 loop: CASSPGTQYEQYF. DNA of the CDR3: TGTGCCAGCAGTCCCGGGACTCAATACGAGCAGTACTTC.

In DNA, the CDR3 is TGTGCCAGCAGTTTAACGCGGCCCCTCACAGATACGCAGTATTTT. Translating gives CASSLTRPLTDTQYF. V usage is TRBV6-2 or TRBV6-3 and J usage is TRBJ2-3, with no clear D. Germline V gene lookup returns CDR1 MNHEY and CDR2 SVGEGT. The germline V and J ends were trimmed by 4 bases and 2 bases, with 13 bases remaining between them. This CDR3 has 15 residues.

Notes on this clone: Other DNA sequences in this specimen translate into the identical CDR3. The chain is built from TRBV2 and TRBJ1-1; D is uncertain. The V end was cut by 6 bases, the J end by 11 bases, with 13 bases between. Germline CDR1 SNHLY, CDR2 FYNNEI. The CDR3 sequence is 11 residues long. The CDR3 reads CASSPEVGAFF. CDR3 bases: TGTGCCAGCAGCCCTGAGGTGGGTGCTTTCTTT.

J is TRBJ1-6 and V is TRBV19; 7 nucleotides agree with TRBD1. The V and J ends lost 1 base and 7 bases, in that order; junction bases with no gene match: 7. Germline V gives CDR1 LNHDA, CDR2 SQIVND (reference sequence). CDR3 length equals 16 residues. CDR3 nucleotide sequence: TGTGCCAGTAGTATAGCGACAGGGATGAAGAATTCACCCCTCCACTTT. It codes for CASSIATGMKNSPLHF.

The chain carries TRBV2 and TRBJ1-2; D remains unclear. The CDR3 extends over 12 amino acids. Germline CDR1 reads SNHLY; CDR2 reads FYNNEI. V was cut by 5 bases and J by 1 base, with 5 bases left in between. The CDR3 protein is CASSTNNYGYTF. The DNA for the CDR3 is TGTGCCAGCAGTACTAATAACTATGGCTACACCTTC.

The chain recombines TRBV14 with TRBJ2-1; D ambiguous. The CDR3 extends over 14 amino acids. Germline values: CDR1 SGHDN, CDR2 FVKESK. V lost 1 base and J lost 9, with 13 bases in between. The DNA of the CDR3 is TGTGCCAGCAGCCAAGTTGGTAGCCACCGTGAGCAGTTCTTC. Translated: CASSQVGSHREQFF.

This chain connects TRBV5-4 to TRBJ1-1; D is possibly TRBD1 (5 bases). V gave up 6 bases and J gave up 5 bases, with 11 bases separating them. Germline V CDR1 and CDR2: SGHNT, YYREEE (reference sequence). The CDR3 length is 12 residues. The CDR3 loop is CASTREDTEAFF. Written as DNA, the CDR3 is TGTGCCAGCACCAGGGAGGATACTGAAGCTTTCTTT.

The genes are TRBV19 and TRBJ2-7; 8 bases agree with TRBD1. The CDR3 contains 13 residues. Germline V gene lookup returns CDR1 LNHDA and CDR2 SQIVND (reference sequence). The V segment lost 5 bases and the J segment 3 bases; nucleotides outside the gene matches: 3. The CDR3 DNA follows: TGTGCCAGTAGTTACGGACAGGGCTACGAGCAGTACTTC. It codes for CASSYGQGYEQYF.

Only one count was recorded for this clone. The CDR3 region has the DNA TGTGCCAGCAGGGGGACAGGGTTGAGCTCCTACGAGCAGTACTTC. This gives the protein CASRGTGLSSYEQYF. The chain is built from TRBV25-1 and TRBJ2-7; TRBD1 aligns across 9 bases. V was pared by 6 bases and J by 0 bases, with 6 bases of the junction left unmatched. CDR1 and CDR2 (germline): MGHDK, SYGVNS. CDR3 length: 15 amino acids.

CDR3 nucleotide sequence: TGTGCCAGCAGCGGGACTAGCGGGAGCCACGAGCAGTACTTC. Amino acid sequence: CASSGTSGSHEQYF. The rearrangement uses TRBV6-6 and TRBJ2-7, with 14 bases aligning to TRBD2. V dropped 6 bases and J dropped 5; count of bases not matched to a gene: 3. The CDR3 contains 14 residues. Looked up from germline, CDR1 is MNHNY and CDR2 is SVGAGI (reference sequence).

As concerns this clone: Other DNA sequences in this sample translate to the same CDR3. This chain links TRBV10-3 with TRBJ2-5; TRBD1 is a possible D gene (6 bases). This CDR3 contains 12 residues. V was shortened by 3 bases and J by 5 bases, with 7 bases between the two germline ends. Germline assignment: CDR1 ENHRY and CDR2 SYGVKD. CDR3 region: CAISDRGETQYF. CDR3 DNA sequence: TGTGCCATCAGTGACAGGGGTGAGACCCAGTACTTC.

This sequence joins TRBV12-5 and TRBJ1-1; unclear D gene. V was cut by 4 bases and J by 1 base, with 7 bases left in between. Germline V gene data show CDR1 as LGHNT and CDR2 as FRNRAP. The CDR3 is 13 amino acids. The CDR3 DNA is TGTGCTAGTGGTTCTCGCGGGAACACTGAAGCTTTCTTT. Translated, it gives CASGSRGNTEAFF.

The rearrangement links TRBV19 to TRBJ1-4, with 7 bases that match TRBD1. Trimming took 5 bases from V and 8 from J; bases not matched to a gene: 11. In germline, CDR1 is LNHDA, CDR2 SQIVND (reference sequence). This CDR3 contains 15 residues. This chain's CDR3 is CASSRKGAPGEKLFF. CDR3 nucleotide sequence: TGTGCCAGTAGTCGAAAGGGGGCGCCGGGGGAAAAACTGTTTTTT.

The chain couples TRBV5-1 to TRBJ2-5; 10 bases align to TRBD2. Losses at the gene ends were 4 bases for V and 4 bases for J; bases not matched to a gene: 7. From germline, CDR1 is SGHRS and CDR2 YFSETQ. The CDR3 totals 15 residues. CDR3 sequence (DNA): TGCGCCAGCAGCCCGGGACTAGCGCGGGGAGAGACCCAGTACTTC. The encoded protein is CASSPGLARGETQYF.

A few counts support this clone. The chain employs TRBV30 and TRBJ1-2; 10 bases are a match to TRBD1. J gave up 4 bases and V 7 bases, and 12 bases lay outside the gene matches. Germline V lookup: CDR1 GTSNPN, CDR2 SVGIG (reference sequence). The CDR3 runs 15 residues. CDR3 sequence: CAFRDRGFRGYGYTF. CDR3 nucleotide sequence: TGTGCCTTCCGGGACAGGGGCTTCCGTGGCTATGGCTACACCTTC.

The chain uses TRBV7-2 and TRBJ2-1; 7 bases align to TRBD2. Trimming at V came to 6 bases and at J to 7 bases, leaving 9 bases not matched to a gene. In germline, CDR1 is SGHTA, CDR2 FQGNSA. The CDR3 is 14 amino acids. This chain's CDR3 is CASRKRGQENEQFF. CDR3 coding DNA: TGTGCCAGCAGAAAGCGGGGCCAAGAGAATGAGCAGTTCTTC.

This chain joins TRBV5-1 and TRBJ2-3, with TRBD2 as a possible D gene (6 bases). Per germline, CDR1 SGHRS and CDR2 YFSETQ. This CDR3 is built from 13 residues. The germline V and J ends were trimmed by 3 bases and 2 bases, with 7 bases remaining between them. CDR3 protein: CASSSGLTDTQYF. In DNA form, the CDR3 reads TGCGCCAGCAGCTCGGGACTCACAGATACGCAGTATTTT.

V gene TRBV11-3 combines with J gene TRBJ2-1, with 12 bases fitting TRBD2. The CDR3 consists of 17 residues. V was clipped by 6 bases and J by 3 bases; unmatched bases: 9. Germline V gives CDR1 SGHNT, CDR2 YENEEA. The CDR3 coding sequence is TGTGCCAGCAGTTTCTTGACTAGCGGGAGAGTCTACAATGAGCAGTTCTTC. This translates into CASSFLTSGRVYNEQFF.

The chain uses TRBV6-5 and TRBJ1-5; 8 bases are shared with TRBD1. Germline-derived CDR1 and CDR2 are MNHEY and SVGAGI. Trimming at V came to 6 bases and at J to 7 bases, leaving 8 bases not matched to a gene. The CDR3 totals 14 residues. The CDR3 reads CASRTGQGGQPQHF. For the CDR3, the DNA is TGTGCCAGCAGAACCGGACAGGGTGGCCAGCCCCAGCATTTT.

This chain links TRBV3-1 (or the pseudogene TRBV3-2) with TRBJ2-2, with a weak D call TRBD2 (6 bases). The length of the CDR3 is 16 residues. Germline assignment: CDR1 LGHDT and CDR2 YNNKEL (reference sequence). V was clipped by 1 base and J by 5 bases, with 14 bases between them. The CDR3 coding sequence is TGTGCCAGCAGCCAAGGTGGAGGGTCGAGGACCGGGGAGCTGTTTTTT. Protein product: CASSQGGGSRTGELFF.

The chain joins TRBV18 to TRBJ1-2; 7 bases agree with TRBD1. The length of the CDR3 is 14 residues. Germline V gene lookup returns CDR1 KGHSH and CDR2 LQKENI. J gave up 5 bases and V 2 bases, and 5 bases lay outside the gene matches. This CDR3 is CASSPEGQPYGYTF. The CDR3 DNA follows: TGTGCCAGCTCACCAGAGGGACAGCCATATGGCTACACCTTC.

V is TRBV6-5 and J is TRBJ1-2; the D is unclear. V was trimmed by 4 bases and J by 2 bases, leaving 2 bases between them. From germline, CDR1 is MNHEY and CDR2 SVGAGI. There are 11 residues in the CDR3. The CDR3 reads CASSLNYGYTF. The DNA for the CDR3 is TGTGCCAGCAGTTTAAACTATGGCTACACCTTC.

The chain joins TRBV2 to TRBJ1-4; 7 nucleotides line up with TRBD1. This CDR3 is 14 amino acids long. Germline CDR1 and CDR2: SNHLY and FYNNEI. The V and J ends lost 6 bases and 4 bases, in that order; junction bases with no gene match: 5. The CDR3 DNA is TGTGCCAGCAGGTCCGGGACAGTTAATGAAAAACTGTTTTTT. Protein product: CASRSGTVNEKLFF.